One sample yielded the 25 T cell receptor beta chains listed below, sequenced in a study of OX40 agonist ivuxolimab in advanced cancers. Sequencing was performed with immunoSEQ multiplex PCR; in TCRdb, only in-frame clones are kept and a portion is missing. The data contain 50,000 to 60,000 clones, about 90% of them seen just once; the ten biggest clones take up 3% to 4%. The source material was CD4+ or CD8+ T cells sorted from blood, sampled in a trial of the OX40 agonist ivuxolimab. The receptors here all came from an adult with an advanced solid tumor such as melanoma, head and neck, liver or kidney cancer.

By sample share, this clone is medium-sized (0.01 to 0.1%). The rearrangement joins TRBV4-3 to TRBJ2-6, with no clear D. From germline, CDR1 is LGHNA and CDR2 YSLEER. With 3 bases removed from V and 0 bases from J, the gap between germline ends came to 21 bases. There are 20 residues in the CDR3. The chain's CDR3 is CASSHEYAGITSSGANVLTF. As DNA, the CDR3 is TGCGCCAGCAGCCATGAATATGCAGGAATCACAAGCTCTGGGGCCAACGTCCTGACTTTC.

This chain connects TRBV6-5 to TRBJ1-1; perhaps TRBD1 as D (5 bases). This CDR3 region has 15 residues. CDR1 is MNHEY, CDR2 SVGAGI, per germline. V was clipped by 1 base and J by 7 bases, with 16 bases between them. The CDR3 bases are TGTGCCAGCAGTTACTTCAATTGGGAACAGGATGAAGCTTTCTTT. This encodes CASSYFNWEQDEAFF.

This clone was seen a single time. The V call is TRBV7-9, the J call TRBJ2-1; D ambiguous. Per the germline V gene, CDR1 is SEHNR and CDR2 is FQNEAQ (reference sequence). V was shortened by 6 bases and J by 5 bases, with 17 bases between the two germline ends. The CDR3 extends over 15 amino acids. Here the CDR3 reads CASRLNAVGHNEQFF. The CDR3 DNA reads TGTGCCAGCAGACTCAACGCGGTGGGCCACAATGAGCAGTTCTTC.

This chain links TRBV5-4 with TRBJ1-1; 8 positions match TRBD1. Germline V gives CDR1 SGHNT, CDR2 YYREEE (reference sequence). The junction had 6 bases not matched to a gene; V was cut back by 4 bases and J by 4 bases. This CDR3 comprises 14 residues. CDR3 sequence: CASSRNRGSTEAFF. The CDR3 DNA is TGTGCCAGCAGCCGAAACAGGGGGAGCACTGAAGCTTTCTTT.

CDR3 region: CASSLGRHSFSTQYF. In nucleotides, the CDR3 is TGTGCCAGCAGCTTAGGCAGACACAGTTTTAGTACGCAGTATTTT. The chain recombines TRBV7-8 with TRBJ2-3; no reliable D call. V was shortened by 1 base and J by 8 bases, with 16 bases between the two germline ends. The V gene's germline CDR1 is SGHVS and CDR2 FQNEAQ. CDR3 length equals 15 residues.

The CDR3 region is CASSLITDTQYF. Here the CDR3 DNA reads TGTGCCAGCAGTTTAATCACAGATACGCAGTATTTT. This chain uses TRBV6-6 with TRBJ2-3; D unresolved. Between the trimmed V and J ends, which lost 4 bases and 2 bases, there was a span of 4 bases. CDR1 is MNHNY, CDR2 SVGAGI, per germline (reference sequence). CDR3 length: 12 residues.

This rearrangement joins TRBV7-9 to TRBJ2-1, with 7 bases fitting TRBD2. The trim removed 4 bases at V and 6 bases at J, leaving 6 bases unmatched. This CDR3 is 14 amino acids long. Germline V gives CDR1 SEHNR, CDR2 FQNEAQ (reference sequence). CDR3 residues: CASSSAGDGNEQFF. The CDR3 DNA sequence: TGTGCCAGCAGCTCGGCGGGAGATGGCAATGAGCAGTTCTTC.

V usage is TRBV6-6 and J usage is TRBJ1-5; D is ambiguous. Trimming took 1 base from V and 3 from J, leaving 10 bases between them. Germline V gene data show CDR1 as MNHNY and CDR2 as SVGAGI (reference sequence). CDR3 length equals 15 residues. As DNA, the CDR3 is TGTGCCAGCAGTTACTATAGCGCAGACAATCAGCCCCAGCATTTT. It is translated as CASSYYSADNQPQHF.

The V and J genes are TRBV7-6 and TRBJ1-1; 7 nucleotides line up with TRBD1. V lost 5 bases and J lost 4; bases outside the gene matches: 4. Germline V gene sequence: CDR1 SGHVS, CDR2 FNYEAQ. This CDR3 has 13 amino acids. In DNA, the CDR3 is TGTGCCAGCAGCCCCACAGGGGCCACTGAAGCTTTCTTT. It yields the protein CASSPTGATEAFF.

The chain joins TRBV2 to TRBJ1-5; 8 bases match TRBD1. The CDR3 runs to 14 residues. Per germline, CDR1 SNHLY and CDR2 FYNNEI. Unmatched junction bases numbered 11, after V lost 3 bases and J lost 13 bases. The CDR3 loop is CASSDNPRDRQQHF. In DNA, the CDR3 is TGTGCCAGCAGTGACAACCCTCGGGACAGGCAGCAGCATTTT.

The V gene is TRBV6-5, the J gene TRBJ1-3, with a weak D call TRBD1 (5 bases). Per germline, CDR1 MNHEY and CDR2 SVGAGI. V dropped 8 bases and J dropped 4 bases, with 15 bases sitting between them. The CDR3 totals 14 residues. Here the CDR3 DNA reads TGTGCCAGCGTGGGGACCCGAGGAGGAAACACCATATATTTT. Amino acids: CASVGTRGGNTIYF.

The chain combines TRBV28 with TRBJ2-3; 7 bases agree with TRBD1. Trimming took 4 bases from V and 4 from J; bases not matched to a gene: 8. The CDR3 covers 15 residues. The germline V gene encodes CDR1 MDHEN and CDR2 SYDVKM. This CDR3 reads CASSSRDRVPDTQYF. For the CDR3, the DNA is TGTGCCAGCAGTTCCAGAGACAGGGTGCCAGATACGCAGTATTTT.

The chain combines TRBV19 with TRBJ2-5; the match to TRBD1 covers 7 bases. The CDR3 is made up of 15 amino acids. J gave up 2 bases and V 1 base, and 4 bases lay outside the gene matches. The germline V gene has CDR1 LNHDA and CDR2 SQIVND (reference sequence). CDR3 in DNA: TGTGCCAGTAGTATAGGGCCGGGACAGCAAGAGACCCAGTACTTC. Protein: CASSIGPGQQETQYF. The variable domain in full, completed from reference TRBV19 and TRBJ2-5, reads DGGITQSPKYLFRKEGQNVTLSCEQNLNHDAMYWYRQDPGQGLRLIYYSQIVNDFQKGDIAEGYSVSREKKESFPLTVTSAQKNPTAFYLCASSIGPGQQETQYFGPGTRLLVL.

V usage is TRBV7-2 and J usage is TRBJ2-7; D is undetermined. This CDR3 contains 13 residues. In germline, CDR1 is SGHTA, CDR2 FQGNSA. The V gene lost 1 base and the J gene lost 5 bases, with 9 bases spanning the gap. The chain's CDR3 is CASSLVELDEQYF. Here the CDR3 DNA reads TGTGCCAGCAGCTTAGTTGAGCTAGACGAGCAGTACTTC.

The rearrangement links TRBV15 to TRBJ1-1; D possibly corresponds to TRBD1 (5 bases). Trimming took 3 bases from V and 0 from J, leaving 8 bases between them. Germline loops: CDR1 LNHNV, CDR2 YYDKDF (reference sequence). The CDR3 totals 14 residues. This CDR3 is CATSSRQMNTEAFF. The CDR3 DNA reads TGTGCCACCAGCAGTCGACAGATGAACACTGAAGCTTTCTTT.

J is TRBJ2-5 and V is TRBV7-6; 12 positions agree with TRBD2. CDR1 is SGHVS, CDR2 FNYEAQ, per germline. This CDR3 region has 17 residues. After removal of 4 bases from V and 5 bases from J, the junction contained 11 bases not matched to a gene. CDR3 amino acids: CASSSLGGLAGRETQYF. CDR3 in DNA: TGTGCCAGCAGCTCCTTGGGGGGACTAGCGGGTCGGGAGACCCAGTACTTC.

The chain couples TRBV4-1 to TRBJ2-7; 9 bases fit TRBD2. CDR1 and CDR2 from the germline V gene are MGHRA and YSYEKL. Germline trimming cut 3 bases from V and 2 bases from J; bases unmatched to any gene: 5. There are 15 residues in the CDR3. The CDR3 sequence: CASSHGGRGTYEQYF. The CDR3 DNA reads TGCGCCAGCAGCCACGGCGGGAGGGGAACCTACGAGCAGTACTTC.

The chain couples TRBV30 to TRBJ2-5; D is possibly TRBD1 (7 bases). Germline V lookup: CDR1 GTSNPN, CDR2 SVGIG (reference sequence). Trimming stripped 1 base from V and 2 bases from J, with 11 bases between. The CDR3 totals 14 residues. Written as DNA, the CDR3 is TGTGCCTGGAGTGCAGGGGGGATACAAGAGACCCAGTACTTC. Protein sequence: CAWSAGGIQETQYF.

V and J are TRBV11-2 and TRBJ2-7; the match to TRBD2 covers 9 bases. V lost 5 bases and J lost 2; bases outside the gene matches: 4. From germline, CDR1 is SGHAT and CDR2 FQNNGV. The CDR3 loop spans 14 amino acids. Here the CDR3 DNA reads TGTGCCAGCAGCCTAGCGGGACCTCCCTACGAGCAGTACTTC. The encoded protein is CASSLAGPPYEQYF.

This chain uses TRBV4-2 with TRBJ2-7; D tentatively fits TRBD1 or TRBD2 (6 bases each). The length of the CDR3 is 13 residues. The V end lost 5 bases, the J end lost 0 bases, and 8 bases lay between the germline ends. Germline CDR1 and CDR2: LGHNA and YNFKEQ. Here the CDR3 reads CASSAGHSYEQYF. For the CDR3, the DNA is TGTGCCAGCAGCGCGGGACACTCCTACGAGCAGTACTTC.

The chain couples TRBV27 to TRBJ2-3, with unresolved D. The CDR3 covers 15 residues. CDR1 is MNHEY, CDR2 SMNVEV, per germline (reference sequence). V was cut by 2 bases and J by 4 bases, with 13 bases left in between. The CDR3 bases are TGTGCCAGCAGTTTAGGCGGCACTGAGGCAGATACGCAGTATTTT. It codes for CASSLGGTEADTQYF.

The chain couples TRBV27 to TRBJ2-7; D may correspond to TRBD1 or TRBD2 (6 bases each). Germline lookup yields CDR1 MNHEY and CDR2 SMNVEV (reference sequence). The CDR3 covers 11 residues. V gave up 8 bases and J gave up 6 bases, with 11 bases separating them. The CDR3 DNA reads as TGTGCCAGCTCCAGGGGAGGCGAGCAGTACTTC. Translating it yields CASSRGGEQYF.

The CDR3 DNA is TGTGCCTGGAGTAATTCGAGGGGGCAAGAGACCCAGTACTTC. Translation gives CAWSNSRGQETQYF. This chain links TRBV30 with TRBJ2-5; D may be TRBD1 (6 bases). V gave up 2 bases and J gave up 2 bases, with 12 bases separating them. The CDR3 has 14 amino acids. Germline V gene sequence: CDR1 GTSNPN, CDR2 SVGIG (reference sequence).

The chain recombines TRBV7-2 with TRBJ1-6, with TRBD1 as a possible D gene (5 bases). CDR3 length: 15 amino acids. Per germline, CDR1 SGHTA and CDR2 FQGNSA. V was clipped by 1 base and J by 11 bases, with 15 bases between them. CDR3 residues: CASSLVGGGAPPLHF. The CDR3 DNA sequence: TGTGCCAGCAGCTTAGTAGGTGGCGGGGCGCCACCCCTCCACTTT.

The chain joins TRBV28 to TRBJ2-1; D gene unclear. Per germline, CDR1 MDHEN and CDR2 SYDVKM. Trimming took 11 bases from V and 1 from J, leaving 6 bases between them. The CDR3 has 11 amino acids. The CDR3 DNA follows: TGTGCCTTTGGGTCCTACAATGAGCAGTTCTTC. Translation gives CAFGSYNEQFF. The full variable domain, rest sourced from reference TRBV28 and TRBJ2-1, is DVKVTQSSRYLVKRTGEKVFLECVQDMDHENMFWYRQDPGLGLRLIYFSYDVKMKEKGDIPEGYSVSREKKERFSLILESASTNQTSMYLCAFGSYNEQFFGPGTRLTVL.